The 32 T cell receptor beta chains listed next were all sequenced from one sample in a study of beta chain features in type 1 diabetes. What these receptors recognize is not known. General study results and limits: For Type 1 diabetes patients, all four CD4+ subsets carried TCRB CDR3s that were moderately but significantly shorter.

The authors reverse transcribed all of the isolated RNA, so sequencing captured expressed TCRB transcripts. Repertoires were generated with immunoSEQ multiplex PCR, while TCRdb's copy carries only in-frame clones and drops some. The sample yields 250,000 to 300,000 clones, around 15% seen once. Material: naive CD4+ T cells from blood. These receptors originate from a young man with type 1 diabetes.

The V and J genes are TRBV5-1 and TRBJ2-5; TRBD2 is a possible D gene (6 bases). This CDR3 comprises 16 residues. Trimming pared 2 bases from V and 2 bases from J, leaving 16 bases between. The germline V gene has CDR1 SGHRS and CDR2 YFSETQ. In DNA, the CDR3 is TGCGCCAGCAGCTTACGGGGGATGGGGTCTCAAGAGACCCAGTACTTC. Amino acids: CASSLRGMGSQETQYF.

This clone was observed a single time. The V call is TRBV11-3, the J call TRBJ2-2, with D tentatively TRBD1 (5 bases). Germline CDR1 SGHNT, CDR2 YENEEA. V shed 3 bases and J shed 4 bases, with 9 bases lying between them. The CDR3 is made up of 14 amino acids. CDR3 residues: CASSLGLTTGELFF. The CDR3 nucleotides are TGTGCCAGCAGCTTGGGGCTCACCACCGGGGAGCTGTTTTTT.

DNA of the CDR3: TGCAGCGTTGGAGGGAGTGGCACCTACAATGAGCAGTTCTTC. This encodes CSVGGSGTYNEQFF. This rearrangement joins TRBV29-1 to TRBJ2-1, with a possible D match to TRBD2 (5 bases). Germline loops: CDR1 SQVTM, CDR2 ANQGSEA. The CDR3 consists of 14 residues. V dropped 4 bases and J dropped 2 bases, with 12 bases sitting between them.

The chain combines TRBV5-1 with TRBJ2-1; D is possibly TRBD1 (6 bases). Germline CDR1 is SGHRS and CDR2 is YFSETQ. Trimming pared 5 bases from V and 2 bases from J, leaving 14 bases between. There are 15 residues in the CDR3. The CDR3 DNA is TGCGCCAGCAGGCCCCCCGGGACACCCTACAATGAGCAGTTCTTC. As protein: CASRPPGTPYNEQFF.

The V gene is TRBV7-9, the J gene TRBJ1-1; D may be TRBD1 (6 bases). Trimming took 1 base from V and 0 from J, leaving 12 bases between them. The CDR3 sequence is 16 residues long. Germline V CDR1 and CDR2: SEHNR, FQNEAQ (reference sequence). CDR3 DNA: TGTGCCAGCAGCTTAGGTCAGGGGCAGCTGAACACTGAAGCTTTCTTT. Protein: CASSLGQGQLNTEAFF.

CDR3 sequence (DNA): TGTGCCAGCAGCTTAGCAGGGTTCGGCGAGCAGTACTTC. Protein: CASSLAGFGEQYF. The chain uses TRBV7-3 and TRBJ2-7; the D gene is possibly TRBD1 (5 bases). This CDR3 comprises 13 residues. Trimming removed 2 bases from V and 6 bases from J, with 11 bases in between. Germline V gene data show CDR1 as SGHTA and CDR2 as FQGTGA.

The J gene is TRBJ2-7, the V gene TRBV29-1, with 10 bases matching TRBD1. Looked up from germline, CDR1 is SQVTM and CDR2 is ANQGSEA. The CDR3 sequence is 12 residues long. V shed 7 bases, J shed 5 bases, and the junction held 5 bases outside the gene matches. CDR3 in DNA: TGCAGCGCCGGGACAGGGGAGGACGAGCAGTACTTC. Encoded protein: CSAGTGEDEQYF.

The DNA for the CDR3 is TGTGCCAGCAGCTTACGGGCGGGAGGTGGGGATACGCAGTATTTT. Its protein is CASSLRAGGGDTQYF. The chain combines TRBV28 with TRBJ2-3; 8 nucleotides line up with TRBD2. V was pared by 6 bases and J by 6 bases, with 11 bases of the junction left unmatched. CDR1 and CDR2 (germline): MDHEN, SYDVKM. This CDR3 region has 15 residues.

The chain carries TRBV6-1 and TRBJ2-7, with D possibly being TRBD1 (6 bases). Looked up from germline, CDR1 is MNHNS and CDR2 is SASEGT. This CDR3 has 13 amino acids. V lost 7 bases and J lost 5, with 15 bases in between. CDR3 DNA: TGTGCCAGCACCCGAGACAGGCCAGACGAGCAGTACTTC. It translates to CASTRDRPDEQYF.

There are a few counts of this clone. The chain joins TRBV7-8 to TRBJ1-2; D is ambiguous. The CDR3 length is 14 residues. Germline V lookup: CDR1 SGHVS, CDR2 FQNEAQ. The V and J ends lost 1 base and 6 bases respectively, with 12 bases between them. CDR3 sequence (DNA): TGTGCCAGCAGCTTAGGGGCTTTTCTCGATGGCTACACCTTC. Its protein is CASSLGAFLDGYTF.

This clone was counted between two and nine times. This rearrangement joins TRBV19 to TRBJ1-2; 8 nucleotides align to TRBD1. There are 14 residues in the CDR3. CDR1 is LNHDA, CDR2 SQIVND, per germline (reference sequence). Trimming removed 6 bases from V and 1 base from J; junction bases left unmatched: 4. The CDR3 spells CASSRDRLNYGYTF. DNA of the CDR3: TGTGCCAGTAGCCGGGACAGGCTTAACTATGGCTACACCTTC.

The sample holds a few counts of this clone. The V and J genes are TRBV7-9 and TRBJ2-2, with D possibly being TRBD1 (6 bases). The V gene's germline CDR1 is SEHNR and CDR2 FQNEAQ (reference sequence). This CDR3 region has 16 residues. V was trimmed by 8 bases and J by 4 bases, leaving 20 bases between them. Here the CDR3 reads CASELWRTAATGELFF. CDR3 coding DNA: TGTGCCAGCGAACTCTGGAGGACAGCAGCCACCGGGGAGCTGTTTTTT. The whole variable domain, remainder taken from reference TRBV7-9 and TRBJ2-2, is DTGVSQNPRHKITKRGQNVTFRCDPISEHNRLYWYRQTLGQGPEFLTYFQNEAQLEKSRLLSDRFSAERPKGSFSTLEIQRTEQGDSAMYLCASELWRTAATGELFFGEGSRLTVL.

The rearrangement links TRBV7-8 to TRBJ2-5, with TRBD2 matching over 9 bases. The CDR3 totals 16 residues. V shed 4 bases and J 3 bases; nucleotides not matched to a gene: 9. Germline V lookup: CDR1 SGHVS, CDR2 FQNEAQ. CDR3 protein: CASSSTGLALEETQYF. The CDR3 coding sequence is TGTGCCAGCAGCTCCACTGGACTAGCGTTGGAAGAGACCCAGTACTTC.

The table lists this clone with a few counts. The chain joins TRBV2 to TRBJ2-7; TRBD1 aligns across 8 bases. The CDR3 covers 13 residues. From germline, CDR1 is SNHLY and CDR2 FYNNEI. With 6 bases clipped from V and 5 bases from J, the junction kept 6 bases outside the gene matches. The chain's CDR3 is CASSSTGADEQYF. The CDR3 region has the DNA TGTGCCAGCAGCTCGACAGGGGCAGACGAGCAGTACTTC.

The chain uses TRBV6-1 and TRBJ2-6; a possible D gene is TRBD2 (6 bases). Between the trimmed V and J ends, which lost 6 bases and 0 bases, there was a span of 9 bases. Germline CDR1 reads MNHNS; CDR2 reads SASEGT. The CDR3 has 15 amino acids. CDR3 DNA sequence: TGTGCCAGCAGGGGGGGTAACTCTGGGGCCAACGTCCTGACTTTC. It encodes CASRGGNSGANVLTF.

The rearrangement links TRBV7-9 to TRBJ2-1; 8 bases are a match to TRBD2. V lost 5 bases to trimming and J lost 7 bases; unmatched junction nucleotides: 4. The germline V gene has CDR1 SEHNR and CDR2 FQNEAQ (reference sequence). The CDR3 consists of 13 residues. The CDR3 DNA follows: TGTGCCAGCAGCCTGTCGGGGGGGAATGAGCAGTTCTTC. Amino acid sequence: CASSLSGGNEQFF.

The rearrangement links TRBV28 to TRBJ1-2; TRBD1 aligns across 9 bases. The germline CDR1 and CDR2 sequences are MDHEN and SYDVKM. With 5 bases clipped from V and 8 bases from J, the junction kept 6 bases outside the gene matches. The CDR3 contains 13 residues. The CDR3 nucleotides are TGTGCCAGCAGTATCGGGACAGGGTCCGGCTACACCTTC. It specifies CASSIGTGSGYTF.

This clone was detected only once. The V and J genes are TRBV7-3 and TRBJ2-5; 7 bases match TRBD1. V gave up 6 bases and J gave up 2 bases; unmatched junction bases: 3. This CDR3 spans 13 amino acids. Germline CDR1 and CDR2: SGHTA and FQGTGA. CDR3: CASSGTAQETQYF. As DNA, the CDR3 is TGTGCCAGCAGTGGGACAGCTCAAGAGACCCAGTACTTC.

This clone has only a few counts. The chain carries TRBV11-2 and TRBJ2-7, with TRBD1 as a possible D gene (6 bases). V was pared by 5 bases and J by 2 bases, with 7 bases between. CDR1 SGHAT and CDR2 FQNNGV come from the germline V gene. CDR3 size: 12 residues. CDR3 coding DNA: TGTGCCAGCAGCCAGGGGACCTACGAGCAGTACTTC. It translates to CASSQGTYEQYF. The entire variable domain, with the rest obtained from reference TRBV11-2 and TRBJ2-7, is as follows: EAGVAQSPRYKIIEKRQSVAFWCNPISGHATLYWYQQILGQGPKLLIQFQNNGVVDDSQLPKDRFSAERLKGVDSTLKIQPAKLEDSAVYLCASSQGTYEQYFGPGTRLTVT.

In this sample, this clone turned up a few times. The rearrangement joins TRBV11-2 to TRBJ1-1; no clear D. The germline V gene encodes CDR1 SGHAT and CDR2 FQNNGV. The CDR3 length is 11 residues. Trimming pared 5 bases from V and 11 bases from J, leaving 12 bases between. CDR3 protein: CASSTISGAFF. CDR3 sequence (DNA): TGTGCCAGCAGCACGATTTCCGGGGCTTTCTTT. Combining the CDR3 with reference TRBV11-2 and TRBJ1-1 gives the whole variable domain EAGVAQSPRYKIIEKRQSVAFWCNPISGHATLYWYQQILGQGPKLLIQFQNNGVVDDSQLPKDRFSAERLKGVDSTLKIQPAKLEDSAVYLCASSTISGAFFGQGTRLTVV.

The V call is TRBV14, the J call TRBJ2-7; TRBD2 agrees at 13 bases. The germline CDR1 and CDR2 sequences are SGHDN and FVKESK. The CDR3 runs 13 residues. Trimming cost V 4 bases and J 11 bases; bases outside gene matches: 5. The chain's CDR3 is CASSPRTSGSKYF. The CDR3, as DNA: TGTGCCAGCAGCCCACGGACTAGCGGGAGCAAGTACTTC.

The genes are TRBV9 and TRBJ2-7; D is perhaps TRBD1 (6 bases). V lost 0 bases and J lost 1, with 8 bases in between. The germline V gene encodes CDR1 SGDLS and CDR2 YYNGEE. The length of the CDR3 is 14 residues. CDR3 sequence reads: CASSVEDRSYEQYF. The CDR3 coding sequence is TGTGCCAGCAGCGTAGAAGACAGGTCCTACGAGCAGTACTTC.

The table lists this clone with a few counts. The V and J genes are TRBV30 and TRBJ2-1; the match to TRBD2 covers 10 bases. CDR3 length: 18 amino acids. Germline-derived CDR1 and CDR2 are GTSNPN and SVGIG (reference sequence). The V gene end was trimmed by 0 bases and the J gene end by 7 bases; junction bases not matched to a gene: 15. The DNA of the CDR3 is TGTGCCTGGAGTGTACAGGGACTAGCGACCAAAATGGGTAATGAGCAGTTCTTC. This translates into CAWSVQGLATKMGNEQFF. Together with reference TRBV30 and TRBJ2-1, the CDR3 gives the full variable domain: SQTIHQWPATLVQPVGSPLSLECTVEGTSNPNLYWYRQAAGRGLQLLFYSVGIGQISSEVPQNLSASRPQDRQFILSSKKLLLSDSGFYLCAWSVQGLATKMGNEQFFGPGTRLTVL.

The V gene is TRBV5-4, the J gene TRBJ2-3; D call uncertain. Germline lookup yields CDR1 SGHNT and CDR2 YYREEE (reference sequence). CDR3 length: 15 residues. Trimming took off 0 bases at V and 0 bases at J, with 8 bases between the two ends. DNA for the CDR3: TGTGCCAGCAGCTTGGTGAGATCTAGCACAGATACGCAGTATTTT. Amino acid sequence: CASSLVRSSTDTQYF.

This clone turned up a few times. This chain joins TRBV6-6 and TRBJ2-1, with 12 positions matching TRBD2. J gave up 4 bases and V 6 bases, and 4 bases lay outside the gene matches. Germline CDR1 MNHNY, CDR2 SVGAGI (reference sequence). The CDR3 covers 15 residues. The CDR3 DNA follows: TGTGCCAGCAGGGGGGGACTAGCGGGTTACAATGAGCAGTTCTTC. Translated, it gives CASRGGLAGYNEQFF.

V gene TRBV9 combines with J gene TRBJ2-2; 8 bases agree with TRBD1. This CDR3 is built from 17 residues. The junction had 9 bases not matched to a gene; V was cut back by 4 bases and J by 1 base. From germline, CDR1 is SGDLS and CDR2 YYNGEE. CDR3 in amino acids: CASSTRTGSMNTGELFF. The CDR3 nucleotides are TGTGCCAGCAGCACGCGGACAGGGTCGATGAACACCGGGGAGCTGTTTTTT.

The rearrangement links TRBV6-5 to TRBJ1-1; D gene uncertain. The CDR3 runs to 13 residues. Trimming pared 6 bases from V and 3 bases from J, leaving 11 bases between. Germline CDR1 and CDR2: MNHEY and SVGAGI. The CDR3 DNA is TGTGCCAGCAGACCCCCGAGGGACACTGAAGCTTTCTTT. Amino acids: CASRPPRDTEAFF.

The chain couples TRBV5-1 to TRBJ2-3; 11 positions agree with TRBD2. The CDR3 runs 15 residues. Germline CDR1 and CDR2: SGHRS and YFSETQ. Trimming cost V 3 bases and J 3 bases; bases outside gene matches: 3. CDR3 sequence reads: CASSSGLAVTDTQYF. CDR3 nucleotide sequence: TGCGCCAGCAGCTCGGGACTAGCGGTAACAGATACGCAGTATTTT.

This clone was seen more than once but under ten times. This chain's CDR3 is CACSSGISTDTQYF. CDR3 nucleotides: TGTGCCTGCTCTAGCGGGATTAGCACAGATACGCAGTATTTT. The chain has TRBV7-2 and TRBJ2-3; 9 positions match TRBD2. The CDR3 has 14 residues. Germline V CDR1 and CDR2: SGHTA, FQGNSA. The V gene end was trimmed by 11 bases and the J gene end by 0 bases; junction bases not matched to a gene: 6.

This clone was detected a few times. The V gene is TRBV10-3, the J gene TRBJ2-1; 9 nucleotides match TRBD1. Germline CDR1 ENHRY, CDR2 SYGVKD. This CDR3 has 15 residues. J lost 8 bases, V lost 6 bases, and 11 bases had no gene match. In DNA form, the CDR3 reads TGTGCCATCAGCGCAACAGGGGGCTCGAGATATGAGCAGTTCTTC. This sequence encodes CAISATGGSRYEQFF.

Comments on this clone: Other nucleotide sequences from this sample produce the same CDR3. This chain uses TRBV18 with TRBJ2-1; 13 nucleotides match TRBD2. The V and J ends lost 4 bases and 4 bases, in that order; junction bases with no gene match: 1. The CDR3 loop spans 15 amino acids. CDR1 and CDR2 (germline): KGHSH, LQKENI. In nucleotides, the CDR3 is TGTGCCAGCTCACTGGGACTAGCGGGGTACAATGAGCAGTTCTTC. Amino acids: CASSLGLAGYNEQFF. The whole variable domain, remainder taken from reference TRBV18 and TRBJ2-1, is NAGVMQNPRHLVRRRGQEARLRCSPMKGHSHVYWYRQLPEEGLKFMVYLQKENIIDESGMPKERFSAEFPKEGPSILRIQQVVRGDSAAYFCASSLGLAGYNEQFFGPGTRLTVL.

This clone has a handful of counts. This sequence joins TRBV19 and TRBJ2-5; TRBD2 aligns across 15 bases. Germline CDR1 LNHDA, CDR2 SQIVND (reference sequence). V lost 10 bases and J lost 4; bases outside the gene matches: 10. The CDR3 covers 16 residues. CDR3 residues: CATTGLAGGRGETQYF. The CDR3, as DNA: TGTGCCACTACGGGACTAGCGGGAGGTCGAGGAGAGACCCAGTACTTC.